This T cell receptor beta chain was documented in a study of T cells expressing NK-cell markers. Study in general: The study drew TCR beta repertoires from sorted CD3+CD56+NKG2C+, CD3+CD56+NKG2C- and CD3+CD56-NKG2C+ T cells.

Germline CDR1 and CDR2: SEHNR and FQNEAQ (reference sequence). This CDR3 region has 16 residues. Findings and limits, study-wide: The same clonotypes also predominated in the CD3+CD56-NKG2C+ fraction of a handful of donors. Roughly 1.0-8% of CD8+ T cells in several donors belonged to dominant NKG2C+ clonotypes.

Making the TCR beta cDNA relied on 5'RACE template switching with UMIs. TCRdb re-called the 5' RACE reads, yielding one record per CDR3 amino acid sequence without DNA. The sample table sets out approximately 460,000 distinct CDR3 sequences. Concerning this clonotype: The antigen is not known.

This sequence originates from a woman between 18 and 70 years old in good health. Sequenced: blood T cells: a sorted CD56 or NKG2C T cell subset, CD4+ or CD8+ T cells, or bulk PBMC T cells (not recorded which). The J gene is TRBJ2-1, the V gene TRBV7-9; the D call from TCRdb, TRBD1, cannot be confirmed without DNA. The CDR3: CASSFYRDSSYNEQFF.